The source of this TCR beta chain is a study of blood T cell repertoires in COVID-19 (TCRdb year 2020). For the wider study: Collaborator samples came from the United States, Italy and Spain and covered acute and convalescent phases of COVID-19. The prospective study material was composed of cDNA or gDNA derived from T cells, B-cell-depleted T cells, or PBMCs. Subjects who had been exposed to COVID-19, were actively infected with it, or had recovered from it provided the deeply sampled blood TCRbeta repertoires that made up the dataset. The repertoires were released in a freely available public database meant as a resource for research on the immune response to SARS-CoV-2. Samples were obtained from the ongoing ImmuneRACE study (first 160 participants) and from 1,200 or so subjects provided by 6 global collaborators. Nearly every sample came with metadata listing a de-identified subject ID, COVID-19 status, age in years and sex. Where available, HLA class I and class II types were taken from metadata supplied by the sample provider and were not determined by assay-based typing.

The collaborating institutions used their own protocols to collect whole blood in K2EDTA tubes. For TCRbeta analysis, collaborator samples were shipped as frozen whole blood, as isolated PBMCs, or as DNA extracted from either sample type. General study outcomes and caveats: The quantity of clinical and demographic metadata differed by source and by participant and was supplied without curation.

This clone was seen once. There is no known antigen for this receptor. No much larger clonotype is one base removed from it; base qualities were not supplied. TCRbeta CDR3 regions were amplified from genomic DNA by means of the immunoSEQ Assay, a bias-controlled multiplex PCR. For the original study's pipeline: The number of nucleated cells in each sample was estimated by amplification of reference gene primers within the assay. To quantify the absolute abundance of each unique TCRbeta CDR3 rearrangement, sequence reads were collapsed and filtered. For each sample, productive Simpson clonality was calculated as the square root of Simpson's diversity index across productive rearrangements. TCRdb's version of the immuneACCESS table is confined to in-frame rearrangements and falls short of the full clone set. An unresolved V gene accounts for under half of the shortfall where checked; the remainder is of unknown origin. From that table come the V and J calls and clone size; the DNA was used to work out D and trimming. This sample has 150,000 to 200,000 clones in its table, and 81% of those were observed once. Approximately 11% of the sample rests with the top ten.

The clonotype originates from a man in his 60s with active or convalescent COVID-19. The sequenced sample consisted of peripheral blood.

The CDR3 loop reads CASSQGDSGTVNEKLFF. The nucleotides read TGCGCCAGCAGCCAAGGGGACTCCGGGACAGTGAATGAAAAACTGTTTTTT. The V and J segments used are TRBV4-1 and TRBJ1-4; 7 bases in the middle match TRBD1. Measured from the cysteine to the phenylalanine, the CDR3 is 17 residues long. The read is trimmed to its CDR3 DNA, 51 bases read in frame from base 1. Trimming accounts for 1 base at V and 5 bases at J, while the number of junction bases matched to no gene is 10. CDR1 and CDR2, looked up from the germline V gene, are MGHRA and YSYEKL.